Listed below are T cell receptor beta chains from one sample, sequenced in a study of T cells in Graves' hyperthyroidism and ophthalmopathy. TCRdb called the multiplex PCR reads again in MiXCR, with one record for every CDR3 protein. The data show approximately 300,000 distinct CDR3 sequences, 16% seen once. Sequences were obtained from blood. These receptors all come from a man aged 25-45 years with Graves' hyperthyroidism. The CDR3 runs from the conserved cysteine through the conserved F or W. The D gene is left open where the match is weak. Clone size is shown for a subset of rows, as once, few, many or a class of expanded clone.

j_call v_call clone_size d_call cdr3_nt cdr3_aa
TRBJ2-1 TRBV9 few TRBD2 TGTGCCAGCAGCGTAGAGAGAAGCGGGAGGACCCTCCTAAATGAGCAGTTCTTC CASSVERSGRTLLNEQFF
TRBJ1-2 TRBV15 NA NA TGTGCCACCAGCAGAGATTTGGCAGGGCGGGTCTATGGCTACACCTTC CATSRDLAGRVYGYTF
TRBJ2-1 TRBV7-2 many NA TGTGCCAGCAGCCCCCGCCCCGATAAGCAGTTCTTC CASSPRPDKQFF
TRBJ2-7 TRBV7-8 many TRBD2 TGTGCCAGCAGCTTAGCGCTTTCGGGGGGAAGTCCCTACGAGCAGTACTTC CASSLALSGGSPYEQYF
TRBJ2-7 TRBV30 many NA TGTGCCTGGAGTGTAGGTTCAGGGACTTTCTACGAGCAGTACTTC CAWSVGSGTFYEQYF
TRBJ2-1 TRBV4-1 NA TRBD2 TGCGCCAGCAGCCAAGCTGGTCTAGCGGAAGACGCAAGCTCCTACAATGAGCAGTTCTTC CASSQAGLAEDASSYNEQFF
TRBJ2-3 TRBV20-1 many TRBD2 TGCAGTGCCAACCCCGTAGCGGGAAGCACAGATACGCAGTATTTT CSANPVAGSTDTQYF
TRBJ2-1 TRBV30 few NA TGTGCCACCGAGGTCGGTGAGCAGTTCTTC CATEVGEQFF
TRBJ2-5 TRBV7-9 NA TRBD2 TGTGCCAGCGGGACTAGCGTAGGACAAGAGACCCAGTACTTC CASGTSVGQETQYF
TRBJ1-1 TRBV12-3/TRBV12-4 many NA TGTGCCAGCAGATCCGGGACCTTGAGGGTCGATGAAGCTTTCTTT CASRSGTLRVDEAFF
TRBJ2-7 TRBV20-1 many NA TGCAGTGCTCTAGTCCTACTAGTGGGGGGCCTATACGAGCAGTACTTC CSALVLLVGGLYEQYF
TRBJ2-2 TRBV6-1 NA NA TGTGCCAGCAGTGAAGTTTGGCACCAGGCAGCCGGGGAGCTGTTTTTT CASSEVWHQAAGELFF
TRBJ2-5 TRBV10-3 NA NA TGTGCCATCAGAACCGGGACGGCCCACCAAGAGACCCAGTACTTC CAIRTGTAHQETQYF
TRBJ1-5 TRBV28 many NA TGTGCCAGCAACCCGTATCCCCAACTCCAACCGGGACTGAGCAATCAGCCCCAGCATTTT CASNPYPQLQPGLSNQPQHF
TRBJ2-7 TRBV20-1 few TRBD2 TGCAGTGGTCACCAGCGGCTAGCGGGAGGACCCTCCTACGAGCAGTACTTC CSGHQRLAGGPSYEQYF
TRBJ1-1 TRBV29-1 NA NA TGCAGCGTTGATGGGGGTTCCCGGGATGAAGCTTTCTTT CSVDGGSRDEAFF
TRBJ2-1 TRBV7-2 many TRBD2 TGTGCCAGCAGCTCCCGTAGCGGGAAGGGTTACAATGAGCAGTTCTTC CASSSRSGKGYNEQFF
TRBJ2-1 TRBV24-1 many NA TGTGCCACCAGTGATCGACGGGAGCAGTTCTTC CATSDRREQFF
TRBJ2-2 TRBV7-3 many NA TGTGCCAGCAGCTTAATACTTAACGGGGAGCTGTTTTTT CASSLILNGELFF
TRBJ2-1 TRBV12-3/TRBV12-4 many TRBD2 TGTGCCAGCAGTTGGGGACTACTAGCGGGAGGCGACGATGAGCAGTTCTTC CASSWGLLAGGDDEQFF
TRBJ2-7 TRBV12-3/TRBV12-4 few NA TGTGCCAGCAGTTTCCAGGGGCACTTTGGCGAGCAGTACTTC CASSFQGHFGEQYF
TRBJ2-1 TRBV5-5 few TRBD1 TGTGCCAGCAGCTTGCTTCCAGGGGGCGTCTACAATGAGCAGTTCTTC CASSLLPGGVYNEQFF